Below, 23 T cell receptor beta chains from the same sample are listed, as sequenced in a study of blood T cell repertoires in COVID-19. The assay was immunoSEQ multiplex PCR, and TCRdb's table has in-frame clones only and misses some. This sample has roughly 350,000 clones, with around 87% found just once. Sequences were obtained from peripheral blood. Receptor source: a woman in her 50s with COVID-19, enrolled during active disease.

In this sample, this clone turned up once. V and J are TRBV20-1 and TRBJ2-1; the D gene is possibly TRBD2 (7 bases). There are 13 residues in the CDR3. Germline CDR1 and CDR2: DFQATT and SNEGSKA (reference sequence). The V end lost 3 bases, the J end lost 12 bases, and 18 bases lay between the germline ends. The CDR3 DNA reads TGCAGTGCTAGTAGGGGGGCGGGAGCAGCGCAGTTCTTC. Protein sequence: CSASRGAGAAQFF.

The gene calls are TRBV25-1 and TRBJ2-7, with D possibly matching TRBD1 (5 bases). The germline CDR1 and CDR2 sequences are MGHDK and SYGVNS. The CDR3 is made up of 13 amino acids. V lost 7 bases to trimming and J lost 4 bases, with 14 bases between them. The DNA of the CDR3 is TGTGCCAGCAAAGAGACAGCCGATTACGAGCAGTACTTC. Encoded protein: CASKETADYEQYF.

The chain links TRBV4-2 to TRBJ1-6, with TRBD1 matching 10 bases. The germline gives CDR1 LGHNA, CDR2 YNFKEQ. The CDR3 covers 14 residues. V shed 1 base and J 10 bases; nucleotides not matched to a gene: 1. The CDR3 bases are TGTGCCAGCAGCCAAGGGACAGGGGGATCACCCCTCCACTTT. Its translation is CASSQGTGGSPLHF.

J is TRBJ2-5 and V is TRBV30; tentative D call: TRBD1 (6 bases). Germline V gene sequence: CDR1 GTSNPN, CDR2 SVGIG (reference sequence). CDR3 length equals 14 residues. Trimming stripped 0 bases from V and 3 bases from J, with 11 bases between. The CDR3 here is CAWSVRPGEETQYF. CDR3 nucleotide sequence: TGTGCCTGGAGTGTACGCCCAGGGGAAGAGACCCAGTACTTC.

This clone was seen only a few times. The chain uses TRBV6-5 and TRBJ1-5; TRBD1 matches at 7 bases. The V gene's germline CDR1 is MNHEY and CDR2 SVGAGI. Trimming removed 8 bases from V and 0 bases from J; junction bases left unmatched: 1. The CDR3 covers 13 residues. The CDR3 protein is CASGTVSNQPQHF. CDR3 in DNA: TGTGCCAGCGGGACAGTTAGCAATCAGCCCCAGCATTTT.

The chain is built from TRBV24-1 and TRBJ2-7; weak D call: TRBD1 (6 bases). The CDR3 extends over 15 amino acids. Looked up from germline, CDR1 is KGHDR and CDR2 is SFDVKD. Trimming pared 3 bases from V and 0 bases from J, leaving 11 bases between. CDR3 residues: CATSDVDRISYEQYF. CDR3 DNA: TGTGCCACCAGTGATGTTGACAGGATCTCCTACGAGCAGTACTTC.

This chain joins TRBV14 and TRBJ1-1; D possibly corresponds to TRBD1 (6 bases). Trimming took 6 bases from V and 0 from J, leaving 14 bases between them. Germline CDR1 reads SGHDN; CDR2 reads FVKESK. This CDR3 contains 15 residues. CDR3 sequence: CASSETGLMNTEAFF. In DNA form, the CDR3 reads TGTGCCAGCAGTGAGACAGGACTTATGAACACTGAAGCTTTCTTT.

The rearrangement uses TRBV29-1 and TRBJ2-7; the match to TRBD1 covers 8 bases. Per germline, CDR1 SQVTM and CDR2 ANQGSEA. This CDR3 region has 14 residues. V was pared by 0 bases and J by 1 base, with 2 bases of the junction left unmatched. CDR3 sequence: CSVEDGQGSYEQYF. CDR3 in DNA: TGCAGCGTTGAAGATGGACAGGGATCCTACGAGCAGTACTTC.

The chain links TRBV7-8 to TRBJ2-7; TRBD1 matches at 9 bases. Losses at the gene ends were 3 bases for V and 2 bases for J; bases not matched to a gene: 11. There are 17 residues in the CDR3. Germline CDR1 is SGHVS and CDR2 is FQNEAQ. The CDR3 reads CASSFGSQTGGTYEQYF. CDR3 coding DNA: TGTGCCAGCAGCTTCGGAAGTCAAACAGGGGGCACCTACGAGCAGTACTTC.

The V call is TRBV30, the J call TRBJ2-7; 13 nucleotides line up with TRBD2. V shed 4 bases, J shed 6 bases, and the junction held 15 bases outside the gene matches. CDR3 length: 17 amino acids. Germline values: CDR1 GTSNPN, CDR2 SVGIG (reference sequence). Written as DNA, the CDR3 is TGTGCCTGGACCCAAATGGGACTAGCGGGAAAGACGGGCGAGCAGTACTTC. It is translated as CAWTQMGLAGKTGEQYF.

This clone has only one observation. The CDR3 coding sequence is TGTGCCAGCAGCAAAGTCGAGGTAAGCTCCTACGAGCAGTACTTC. Encoded protein: CASSKVEVSSYEQYF. This sequence joins TRBV21-1 and TRBJ2-7; no DNA check was done on the table's D call, TRBD2. TRBV21-1 is a known pseudogene. The CDR3 runs to 15 residues.

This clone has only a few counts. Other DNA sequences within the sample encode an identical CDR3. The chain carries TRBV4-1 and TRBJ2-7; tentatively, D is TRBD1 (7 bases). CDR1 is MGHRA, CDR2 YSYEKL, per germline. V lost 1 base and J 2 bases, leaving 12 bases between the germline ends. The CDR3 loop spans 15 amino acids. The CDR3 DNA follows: TGCGCCAGCAGCCAAGCCGCGGGACAGACCTACGAGCAGTACTTC. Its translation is CASSQAAGQTYEQYF.

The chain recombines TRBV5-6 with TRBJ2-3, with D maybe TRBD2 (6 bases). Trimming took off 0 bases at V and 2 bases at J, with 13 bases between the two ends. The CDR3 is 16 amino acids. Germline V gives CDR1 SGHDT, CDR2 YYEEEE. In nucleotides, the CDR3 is TGTGCCAGCAGCTTGGTTATCTTAGCGGACACAGATACGCAGTATTTT. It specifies CASSLVILADTDTQYF.

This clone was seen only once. The CDR3, as DNA: TGTGCCACCGGACAGGGGACTCAGCCCCAGCATTTT. Translating gives CATGQGTQPQHF. This chain joins TRBV24-1 and TRBJ1-5, with TRBD1 matching over 9 bases. With 9 bases clipped from V and 6 bases from J, the junction kept 2 bases outside the gene matches. There are 12 residues in the CDR3. CDR1 is KGHDR and CDR2 is SFDVKD in the germline V gene.

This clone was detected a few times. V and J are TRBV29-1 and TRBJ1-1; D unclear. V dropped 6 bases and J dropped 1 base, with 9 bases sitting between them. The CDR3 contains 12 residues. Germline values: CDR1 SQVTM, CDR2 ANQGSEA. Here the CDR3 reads CSVRMSNTEAFF. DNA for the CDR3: TGCAGCGTCCGTATGTCGAACACTGAAGCTTTCTTT.

The CDR3 is CASSMHDGTGGDYGYTF. Written as DNA, the CDR3 is TGTGCCAGTAGTATGCATGATGGTACAGGGGGGGACTATGGCTACACCTTC. The chain has TRBV19 and TRBJ1-2; 8 positions match TRBD1. Unmatched junction bases numbered 12, after V lost 3 bases and J lost 3 bases. Germline V gene lookup returns CDR1 LNHDA and CDR2 SQIVND (reference sequence). The CDR3 has 17 amino acids.

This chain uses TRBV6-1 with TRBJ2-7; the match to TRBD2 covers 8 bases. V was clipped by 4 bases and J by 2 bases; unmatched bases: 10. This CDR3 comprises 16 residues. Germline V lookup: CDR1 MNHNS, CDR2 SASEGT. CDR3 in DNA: TGTGCCAGCAGTGGAGCCAAAGCGGGGGTACCCTACGAGCAGTACTTC. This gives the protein CASSGAKAGVPYEQYF.

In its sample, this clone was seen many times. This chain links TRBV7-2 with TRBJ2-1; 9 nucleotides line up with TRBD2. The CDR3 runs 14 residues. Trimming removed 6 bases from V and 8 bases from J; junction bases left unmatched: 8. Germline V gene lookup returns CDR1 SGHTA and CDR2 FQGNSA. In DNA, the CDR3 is TGTGCCAGCAGACACAGCGGGAGGAGGTATGAGCAGTTCTTC. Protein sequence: CASRHSGRRYEQFF.

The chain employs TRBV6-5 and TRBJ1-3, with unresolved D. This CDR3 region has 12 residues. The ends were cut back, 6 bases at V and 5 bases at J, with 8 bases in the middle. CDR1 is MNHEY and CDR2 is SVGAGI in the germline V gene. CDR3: CASSGRRNTIYF. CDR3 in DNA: TGTGCCAGCAGCGGCAGGAGAAACACCATATATTTT.

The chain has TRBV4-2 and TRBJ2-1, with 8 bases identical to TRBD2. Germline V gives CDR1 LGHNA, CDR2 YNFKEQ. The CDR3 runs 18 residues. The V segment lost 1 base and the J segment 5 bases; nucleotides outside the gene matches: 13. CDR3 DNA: TGTGCCAGCAGCCAAGTTGGTAGCGGGAAACTCATCGACAATGAGCAGTTCTTC. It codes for CASSQVGSGKLIDNEQFF.

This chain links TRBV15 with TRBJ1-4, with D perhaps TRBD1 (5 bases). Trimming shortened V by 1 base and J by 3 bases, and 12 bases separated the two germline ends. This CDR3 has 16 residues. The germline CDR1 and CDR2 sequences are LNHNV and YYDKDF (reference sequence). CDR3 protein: CATSRVIQDPNEKLFF. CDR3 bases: TGTGCCACCAGCAGAGTTATACAGGATCCTAATGAAAAACTGTTTTTT.

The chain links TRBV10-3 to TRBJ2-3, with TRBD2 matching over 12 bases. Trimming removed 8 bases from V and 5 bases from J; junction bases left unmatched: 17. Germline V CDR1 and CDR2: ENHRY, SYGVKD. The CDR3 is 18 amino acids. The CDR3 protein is CAISGPSRTSGNGDTQYF. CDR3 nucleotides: TGTGCCATCTCCGGGCCATCAAGGACTAGCGGGAATGGAGATACGCAGTATTTT.

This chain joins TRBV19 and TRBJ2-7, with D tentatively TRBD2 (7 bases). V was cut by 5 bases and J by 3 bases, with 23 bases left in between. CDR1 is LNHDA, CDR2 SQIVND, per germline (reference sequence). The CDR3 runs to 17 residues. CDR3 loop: CASSLRRGGSKIYEQYF. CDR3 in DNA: TGTGCCAGTAGTCTAAGGAGGGGGGGTTCGAAAATCTACGAGCAGTACTTC.